The present T cell receptor beta chain was sequenced within a study of blood T cell repertoires in COVID-19. For the study at large: Donors in the United States, Italy and Spain gave samples during acute or convalescent COVID-19.

Sequencing used immunoSEQ multiplex PCR; TCRdb keeps in-frame clones, though not all of them. The data contain approximately 170,000 clones, 84% of them singletons. Trimming cost V 5 bases and J 3 bases, with 22 bases left between them. Germline lookup yields CDR1 SGHTA and CDR2 FQGNSA. The CDR3 is made up of 17 amino acids. Participants were aged about 18 to 90 years from approximately 25 US areas. Recovery among Cohort 3 donors was established by two negative PCRs, clearance, or symptom resolution. The gene calls are TRBV7-2 and TRBJ1-2; D unresolved. Sample: PBMCs or T cells enriched from blood (not recorded which). This sequence originates from a woman between 45 and 65 years old who had recovered from COVID-19. CDR3 DNA sequence: TGTGCCAGCAGCCTCTCTGGCGGTTACAAACTGGACTATGGCTACACCTTC. This sequence encodes CASSLSGGYKLDYGYTF. The variable domain in full, with the rest retrieved from reference TRBV7-2 and TRBJ1-2, is GAGVSQSPSNKVTEKGKDVELRCDPISGHTALYWYRQSLGQGLEFLIYFQGNSAPDKSGLPSDRFSAERTGGSVSTLTIQRTQQEDSAVYLCASSLSGGYKLDYGYTFGSGTRLTVV.